The 20 T cell receptor beta chains reported below all come from one sample, sequenced in a study of T cell changes during pregnancy in multiple sclerosis. This table comes from immunoSEQ multiplex PCR, and its TCRdb copy is limited to in-frame clones, with some not included. The sample yields 40,000 to 60,000 clones, around 90% seen once. Sequencing was performed on CD8+ T cells from peripheral blood mononuclear cells, taken in the second trimester of pregnancy. These receptors all come from a female donor with multiple sclerosis, enrolled in a pregnancy study.

Worth noting for this clone: Mismatch with germline at one junction end may stem from a read error. The chain recombines TRBV5-4 with TRBJ2-3, with D maybe TRBD1 (5 bases). The germline V gene encodes CDR1 SGHNT and CDR2 YYREEE (reference sequence). The CDR3 covers 8 residues. This CDR3 is CASSLRGF. DNA of the CDR3: TGTGCCAGCAGCTTGAGGGGTTTT.

The rearrangement joins TRBV7-6 to TRBJ2-2; TRBD1 might be the D (6 bases). The germline V and J ends were trimmed by 6 bases and 6 bases, with 11 bases remaining between them. CDR3 length: 13 residues. The germline gives CDR1 SGHVS, CDR2 FNYEAQ. The CDR3 bases are TGTGCCAGCAGACCAGACAGGTCCGGGGAGCTGTTTTTT. As protein: CASRPDRSGELFF.

Regarding this clone: A junction boundary mismatches the germline segment, possibly from a read error. The chain recombines TRBV7-3 with TRBJ2-1; 8 bases agree with TRBD2. The CDR3 runs to 14 residues. The germline gives CDR1 SGHTA, CDR2 FQGTGA. This chain's CDR3 is CASSLSVSGDEQFF. CDR3 DNA: TGTGCCAGCAGTTTAAGTGTTAGCGGGGATGAGCAGTTCTTC.

The chain carries TRBV21-1 and TRBJ2-6; TRBD1, the table's D call, lacks a check against the DNA. TRBV21-1 is marked as a pseudogene. The CDR3 spans 19 residues. The CDR3 nucleotides read TGTGCCAGCAGCAAAAAGGGACAGGGGGCAGGCACTGGGGCCAACGTCCTGACTTTC. Translated, it gives CASSKKGQGAGTGANVLTF.

This rearrangement joins TRBV19 to TRBJ1-5; 7 bases fit TRBD1. CDR3 length equals 13 residues. Germline lookup yields CDR1 LNHDA and CDR2 SQIVND (reference sequence). V was clipped by 6 bases and J by 2 bases; unmatched bases: 1. CDR3 sequence: CASRQGGNQPQHF. The CDR3 DNA sequence: TGTGCCAGTAGGCAGGGGGGCAATCAGCCCCAGCATTTT.

The V and J genes are TRBV9 and TRBJ2-7; 7 bases are a match to TRBD2. The length of the CDR3 is 12 residues. J gave up 5 bases and V 3 bases, and 2 bases lay outside the gene matches. CDR1 and CDR2 from the germline V gene are SGDLS and YYNGEE. CDR3 loop: CASSGGRDEQYF. CDR3 DNA sequence: TGTGCCAGCAGCGGAGGGAGGGACGAGCAGTACTTC.

The genes are TRBV4-1 and TRBJ1-6; 10 nucleotides line up with TRBD1. With 4 bases clipped from V and 9 bases from J, the junction kept 6 bases outside the gene matches. This CDR3 contains 15 residues. Germline V gene lookup returns CDR1 MGHRA and CDR2 YSYEKL. The CDR3 loop reads CASSPIGQGGSPLHF. The CDR3 coding sequence is TGCGCCAGCAGCCCCATAGGACAGGGGGGTTCACCCCTCCACTTT.

J is TRBJ1-1 and V is TRBV5-6; 7 bases line up with TRBD1. This CDR3 is 13 amino acids long. In germline, CDR1 is SGHDT, CDR2 YYEEEE. Trimming took 3 bases from V and 7 from J; bases not matched to a gene: 6. The CDR3 DNA follows: TGTGCCAGCAGCTGGGACAGATTGGGTGAAGCTTTCTTT. It specifies CASSWDRLGEAFF.

V is TRBV4-3 and J is TRBJ1-2; unclear D gene. Germline V gene sequence: CDR1 LGHNA, CDR2 YSLEER. The V end lost 0 bases, the J end lost 3 bases, and 8 bases lay between the germline ends. The CDR3 consists of 14 residues. CDR3: CASSQDLADYGYTF. The CDR3 nucleotides are TGCGCCAGCAGCCAAGATTTGGCGGACTATGGCTACACCTTC.

This clone turned up a few times. This sequence joins TRBV6-4 and TRBJ2-3, with 9 bases identical to TRBD2. J was trimmed by 4 bases and V by 0 bases; bases with no gene match: 5. CDR1 and CDR2 from the germline V gene are MRHNA and SNTAGT. The CDR3 is 16 amino acids. The CDR3 coding sequence is TGTGCCAGCAGTGACTCCACCGCGGGGGGGTCAGATACGCAGTATTTT. Protein: CASSDSTAGGSDTQYF.

The chain combines TRBV5-6 with TRBJ2-1, with 8 bases that match TRBD2. This CDR3 comprises 15 residues. Germline assignment: CDR1 SGHDT and CDR2 YYEEEE. V shed 4 bases, J shed 6 bases, and the junction held 9 bases outside the gene matches. The CDR3 here is CASSPGLAPSNEQFF. The CDR3 region has the DNA TGTGCCAGCAGCCCCGGACTAGCCCCCAGCAATGAGCAGTTCTTC. The full variable domain, its missing parts supplied by reference TRBV5-6 and TRBJ2-1, is DAGVTQSPTHLIKTRGQQVTLRCSPKSGHDTVSWYQQALGQGPQFIFQYYEEEERQRGNFPDRFSGHQFPNYSSELNVNALLLGDSALYLCASSPGLAPSNEQFFGPGTRLTVL.

The chain couples TRBV10-3 to TRBJ1-1; TRBD1 matches at 8 bases. From germline, CDR1 is ENHRY and CDR2 SYGVKD. The ends lost 8 bases at V and 2 bases at J; junction bases unmatched: 10. This CDR3 is 15 amino acids long. CDR3 in amino acids: CAISPFDRGNTEAFF. The DNA for the CDR3 is TGTGCCATCTCACCTTTCGACAGGGGTAACACTGAAGCTTTCTTT.

V is TRBV5-6 and J is TRBJ2-2, with D perhaps TRBD2 (5 bases). V was clipped by 1 base and J by 4 bases, with 11 bases between them. The CDR3 runs to 15 residues. CDR1 and CDR2 (germline): SGHDT, YYEEEE. The DNA of the CDR3 is TGTGCCAGCAGCTTGAAACTAGTGGGCACCGGGGAGCTGTTTTTT. Translating gives CASSLKLVGTGELFF.

J is TRBJ2-2 and V is TRBV5-6, with 11 bases fitting TRBD2. Germline V gene sequence: CDR1 SGHDT, CDR2 YYEEEE. V lost 3 bases to trimming and J lost 5 bases; unmatched junction nucleotides: 6. This CDR3 region has 16 residues. The CDR3 region is CASSSLAGGDTGELFF. CDR3 DNA: TGTGCCAGCAGCTCCCTAGCGGGGGGAGATACCGGGGAGCTGTTTTTT.

This chain uses TRBV6-5 with TRBJ1-5; 8 bases agree with TRBD1. Germline loops: CDR1 MNHEY, CDR2 SVGAGI. The CDR3 sequence is 15 residues long. Trimming removed 4 bases from V and 2 bases from J; junction bases left unmatched: 4. The CDR3 protein is CASSLGQGGNQPQHF. DNA for the CDR3: TGTGCCAGCAGTTTAGGACAGGGCGGCAATCAGCCCCAGCATTTT.

This clone was seen once. V is TRBV6-5 and J is TRBJ2-1; the D gene is possibly TRBD2 (5 bases). Germline CDR1 reads MNHEY; CDR2 reads SVGAGI. The CDR3 length is 13 residues. Trimming cost V 5 bases and J 6 bases, with 11 bases left between them. The CDR3 loop is CASSPDSFNEQFF. CDR3 coding DNA: TGTGCCAGCAGTCCGGACTCGTTCAATGAGCAGTTCTTC.

CDR3 bases: TGTGCCAGCAAGGCCTGGGAGGACACTGAAGCTTTCTTT. This sequence encodes CASKAWEDTEAFF. The chain links TRBV7-6 to TRBJ1-1; the D is unclear. The CDR3 is made up of 13 amino acids. Germline lookup yields CDR1 SGHVS and CDR2 FNYEAQ. Trimming took off 7 bases at V and 3 bases at J, with 12 bases between the two ends.

The chain is built from TRBV9 and TRBJ2-1, with 8 bases identical to TRBD2. Trimming removed 0 bases from V and 1 base from J; junction bases left unmatched: 3. The CDR3 consists of 16 residues. Germline V gives CDR1 SGDLS, CDR2 YYNGEE. CDR3 nucleotides: TGTGCCAGCAGCGTAGTAGCGGGGATTTCCTACAATGAGCAGTTCTTC. The encoded protein is CASSVVAGISYNEQFF.

This clone occurred once. The gene calls are TRBV5-1 and TRBJ1-1; D is unresolved. V was trimmed by 1 base and J by 2 bases, leaving 12 bases between them. CDR1 is SGHRS, CDR2 YFSETQ, per germline. The CDR3 consists of 15 residues. CDR3 sequence (DNA): TGCGCCAGCAGCTTGTTATTTGAGGGAAACACTGAAGCTTTCTTT. It specifies CASSLLFEGNTEAFF.

The chain links TRBV7-9 to TRBJ2-4; 12 positions match TRBD2. V shed 5 bases, J shed 8 bases, and the junction held 7 bases outside the gene matches. Germline V CDR1 and CDR2: SEHNR, FQNEAQ (reference sequence). The CDR3 has 15 residues. CDR3 protein: CASSILAGGGDIQYF. The DNA of the CDR3 is TGTGCCAGCAGCATACTAGCGGGGGGCGGGGACATTCAGTACTTC.